What follows are 12 T cell receptor beta chains derived from one specimen sequenced in a study of graft-versus-host responses after intestinal transplantation. Using immunoSEQ multiplex PCR, the repertoire was profiled, and TCRdb retains in-frame clones only, with some absent. The data show fewer than 30,000 clones, with around 94% seen just once and 0.7% to 1% held by the top ten. The input for sequencing was PBMCs, taken approximately 32 days after intestinal transplant. The source is a human patient who received an intestinal transplant, so some T cells may come from the graft donor.

This clone has just one count. J is TRBJ2-3 and V is TRBV28; 13 bases agree with TRBD2. V lost 5 bases and J lost 5; bases outside the gene matches: 7. The CDR3 runs to 16 residues. Germline lookup yields CDR1 MDHEN and CDR2 SYDVKM. The CDR3 is CASSPTSGRALDTQYF. CDR3 coding DNA: TGTGCCAGCAGTCCTACTAGCGGGAGGGCCCTAGATACGCAGTATTTT.

This chain joins TRBV9 and TRBJ2-1; 9 bases fit TRBD2. The CDR3 extends over 15 amino acids. V shed 5 bases and J 2 bases; nucleotides not matched to a gene: 5. CDR1 and CDR2 from the germline V gene are SGDLS and YYNGEE. This chain's CDR3 is CASSKRGEAYNEQFF. The CDR3 nucleotides read TGTGCCAGCAGTAAGCGGGGGGAGGCCTACAATGAGCAGTTCTTC.

V is TRBV4-1 and J is TRBJ2-7, with TRBD2 matching 8 bases. The CDR3 runs 14 residues. Germline V CDR1 and CDR2: MGHRA, YSYEKL. Trimming took 4 bases from V and 1 from J; bases not matched to a gene: 3. Here the CDR3 DNA reads TGCGCCAGCAGCCCCGCGGGAGGATCCTACGAGCAGTACTTC. This translates into CASSPAGGSYEQYF.

V is TRBV11-2 and J is TRBJ2-1, with D possibly matching TRBD1 (5 bases). The length of the CDR3 is 15 residues. Trimming took off 0 bases at V and 10 bases at J, with 16 bases between the two ends. Germline-derived CDR1 and CDR2 are SGHAT and FQNNGV. The CDR3 coding sequence is TGTGCCAGCAGCTTAGACAGGGTAGTCGATTGGGAGCAGTTCTTC. Translated: CASSLDRVVDWEQFF.

The V call is TRBV21-1, the J call TRBJ2-1. TRBV21-1 is reported as a pseudogene. The CDR3 runs 15 residues. CDR3 in amino acids: CASSKVAAFYNEQFF. The DNA for the CDR3 is TGTGCCAGCAGCAAAGTGGCAGCCTTCTACAATGAGCAGTTCTTC.

The gene calls are TRBV9 and TRBJ2-7; D might be TRBD2 (6 bases). The V gene lost 0 bases and the J gene lost 3 bases, with 13 bases spanning the gap. This CDR3 has 15 amino acids. Germline loops: CDR1 SGDLS, CDR2 YYNGEE. CDR3 nucleotide sequence: TGTGCCAGCAGCGTAGGGGGAGGAGCGGTCTACGAGCAGTACTTC. Protein sequence: CASSVGGGAVYEQYF.

This rearrangement joins TRBV10-2 to TRBJ2-5; D not certain. The J call may be mistaken, given a closer DNA end match to TRBJ2-7. Germline CDR1 reads WSHSY; CDR2 reads SAAADI. This CDR3 comprises 13 residues. As DNA, the CDR3 is TGCGCCAGCAGTGTGGGGATCTCCTACGAGCAGTACTTC. This codes for CASSVGISYEQYF.

The chain recombines TRBV6-1 with TRBJ1-4, with D possibly TRBD1 on 5 matching bases. V was pared by 11 bases and J by 2 bases, with 9 bases between. The CDR3 is 12 residues long. Germline-derived CDR1 and CDR2 are MNHNS and SASEGT. The DNA for the CDR3 is TGTGCCTCGTGGGGGACTAATGAAAAACTGTTTTTT. Its translation is CASWGTNEKLFF.

The gene calls are TRBV7-2 and TRBJ1-6; no reliable D call. Per germline, CDR1 SGHTA and CDR2 FQGNSA. This CDR3 has 11 residues. The ends were cut back, 4 bases at V and 15 bases at J, with 10 bases in the middle. CDR3 residues: CASSSYEGLHF. In DNA, the CDR3 is TGTGCCAGCAGCTCCTATGAGGGCCTCCACTTT.

The chain uses TRBV7-2 and TRBJ2-1, with TRBD2 matching over 8 bases. The CDR3 length is 14 residues. V was pared by 5 bases and J by 8 bases, with 8 bases of the junction left unmatched. Germline CDR1 reads SGHTA; CDR2 reads FQGNSA. This chain's CDR3 is CASSQGLAGDEQFF. CDR3 sequence (DNA): TGTGCCAGCAGCCAAGGACTAGCCGGAGATGAGCAGTTCTTC.

The chain couples TRBV10-1 to TRBJ2-3; D remains unclear. The CDR3 has 12 residues. V dropped 4 bases and J dropped 0 bases, with 2 bases sitting between them. Per the germline V gene, CDR1 is WNHNN and CDR2 is SYGVQD (reference sequence). CDR3 amino acids: CASSASTDTQYF. The CDR3 DNA follows: TGCGCCAGCAGTGCTAGCACAGATACGCAGTATTTT.

This clone was found once. The gene calls are TRBV15 and TRBJ2-4, with D possibly called TRBD1 or TRBD2 (5 bases each). V was cut by 5 bases and J by 4 bases, with 18 bases left in between. Germline CDR1 LNHNV, CDR2 YYDKDF (reference sequence). There are 16 residues in the CDR3. CDR3 sequence: CATSPGAGDGKNIQYF. CDR3 DNA: TGTGCCACCAGCCCCGGGGCCGGGGATGGGAAAAACATTCAGTACTTC.